Following are 7 T cell receptor beta chains from one sample sequenced in a study of T cell responses to AZD1222 COVID-19 vaccine. Profiled with immunoSEQ multiplex PCR; TCRdb holds only in-frame clones, not every one. The sample has over 100,000 clones; around 90% are singletons. The starting material was peripheral blood, obtained 28 days after the second AZD1222 dose. The receptors originated from an adult who received the AZD1222 COVID-19 vaccine.

The CDR3 sequence: CASSGQVNTEAFF. The DNA of the CDR3 is TGTGCCAGCAGCGGGCAGGTGAACACTGAAGCTTTCTTT. This chain uses TRBV3-1 (or the pseudogene TRBV3-2) with TRBJ1-1; no firm D call. V lost 5 bases to trimming and J lost 0 bases, with 7 bases between them. The V gene's germline CDR1 is LGHDT and CDR2 YNNKEL (reference sequence). This CDR3 region has 13 residues.

The chain combines TRBV19 with TRBJ1-2, with TRBD1 matching over 7 bases. J was trimmed by 7 bases and V by 3 bases; bases with no gene match: 17. The CDR3 consists of 17 residues. The germline CDR1 and CDR2 sequences are LNHDA and SQIVND (reference sequence). CDR3 region: CASSMLGKQGSLPGYTF. The CDR3 DNA sequence: TGTGCCAGTAGTATGTTGGGCAAACAGGGGTCTCTCCCTGGCTACACCTTC.

CDR3 residues: CASSLGFTQGFNQPQHF. CDR3 DNA: TGTGCCAGCAGCTTGGGTTTTACCCAGGGCTTCAATCAGCCCCAGCATTTT. The chain uses TRBV5-8 and TRBJ1-5, with D maybe TRBD1 (5 bases). Germline CDR1 and CDR2: SGHTS and YDEGEE. This CDR3 contains 17 residues. Trimming shortened V by 0 bases and J by 3 bases, and 16 bases separated the two germline ends.

This chain links TRBV5-1 with TRBJ2-7; a possible D gene is TRBD2 (5 bases). V lost 0 bases, J lost 4 bases, and 11 bases lay in between. CDR1 and CDR2 (germline): SGHRS, YFSETQ. The CDR3 consists of 14 residues. Here the CDR3 reads CASSLAGFEYEQYF. CDR3 sequence (DNA): TGCGCCAGCAGCTTGGCGGGGTTTGAGTACGAGCAGTACTTC.

The V gene is TRBV19, the J gene TRBJ2-5, with D perhaps matching TRBD1 (8 bases). Trimming shortened V by 4 bases and J by 2 bases, and 20 bases separated the two germline ends. There are 17 residues in the CDR3. The germline CDR1 and CDR2 sequences are LNHDA and SQIVND (reference sequence). CDR3 DNA: TGTGCCAGTAGTAAGGGGACAGGCGGGAGTGGGCAAGAGACCCAGTACTTC. It is translated as CASSKGTGGSGQETQYF. Based on the CDR3 plus reference TRBV19 and TRBJ2-5, the full variable domain is DGGITQSPKYLFRKEGQNVTLSCEQNLNHDAMYWYRQDPGQGLRLIYYSQIVNDFQKGDIAEGYSVSREKKESFPLTVTSAQKNPTAFYLCASSKGTGGSGQETQYFGPGTRLLVL.

The V and J genes are TRBV29-1 and TRBJ2-7; no definite D call. Germline CDR1 is SQVTM and CDR2 is ANQGSEA. V was clipped by 1 base and J by 0 bases, with 13 bases between them. This CDR3 region has 15 residues. Written as DNA, the CDR3 is TGCAGCGTTGAAGGAAGGTCAGGCAGCTCCTACGAGCAGTACTTC. This encodes CSVEGRSGSSYEQYF.

The rearrangement links TRBV7-2 to TRBJ1-1; no clear D. This CDR3 contains 16 residues. Trimming removed 2 bases at V and 0 bases at J, with 13 bases between. Looked up from germline, CDR1 is SGHTA and CDR2 is FQGNSA. The CDR3 here is CASSLLPAGLNTEAFF. CDR3 bases: TGTGCCAGCAGCTTACTCCCGGCCGGGTTGAACACTGAAGCTTTCTTT.